This T cell receptor (beta chain) originates from a study of OX40 agonist ivuxolimab in advanced cancers. For the study at large: Ivuxolimab was delivered to patients intravenously every 2 weeks at doses spanning 0.01 to 10 mg/kg. Study-level findings and limits: At 0.1-3.0 mg/kg, partial responders had clonal expansion among the lowest observed.

Comment on this clone: Its antigen is undetermined.

CDR3 size: 15 residues. Trimming took 0 bases from V and 2 from J, leaving 8 bases between them. Germline CDR1 and CDR2: SEHNR and FQNEAQ (reference sequence). The method was immunoSEQ multiplex PCR; TCRdb's version includes in-frame clones alone and lacks a portion of them. The table shows tens of thousands of clones, with around nine tenths occurring only once. No patient had autoimmune disease or received systemic immunosuppression. The sample here was CD4+ or CD8+ T cells sorted from blood, taken in a trial of the OX40 agonist ivuxolimab. The sequence derives from an adult with an advanced solid tumor such as melanoma, head and neck, liver or kidney cancer. The J gene is TRBJ1-3, the V gene TRBV7-9; tentatively, D is TRBD1 (6 bases). CDR3 residues: CASSLAGQTGNTIYF. The DNA for the CDR3 is TGTGCCAGCAGCTTAGCCGGACAGACTGGAAACACCATATATTTT.